The 25 T cell receptor beta chains below come from one sample, sequenced in a study of blood T cells in healthy people across ages (dated by TCRdb to between 2014 and 2016). Preparation of the library involved 5' RACE. Sequenced on an Illumina HiSeq 2500. The second PCR ran for roughly 7 to 11 cycles and used a J-beta primer mix along with a sample-barcoded 5' primer. TCRdb applied fastp at Q25 and MiXCR to the public reads, then kept only in-frame beta chains. All rows with the same CDR3 protein become a single entry with the most common DNA and genes. Present in this sample are about 1,400,000 distinct CDR3 sequences, about 43% of which were seen just once. The ten largest clones capture 7.9% of the sample. The sequenced sample was blood. The origin of the receptors is a woman under 30 in good health.

V and J are TRBV10-2 and TRBJ1-5; no firm D call. Germline CDR1 is WSHSY and CDR2 is SAAADI. The V and J ends lost 3 bases and 4 bases respectively, with 16 bases between them. CDR3 length: 16 residues. The DNA of the CDR3 is TGCGCCAGCAGTGACCGGGAGAGGACCACTAATCAGCCCCAGCATTTT. Encoded protein: CASSDRERTTNQPQHF.

This clonotype was seen a handful of times. This chain connects TRBV7-9 to TRBJ2-1; TRBD2 aligns across 8 bases. Losses at the gene ends were 1 base for V and 2 bases for J; bases not matched to a gene: 13. Germline V gives CDR1 SEHNR, CDR2 FQNEAQ (reference sequence). CDR3 length: 19 amino acids. CDR3: CASSLVVMEGTRAYNEQFF. DNA for the CDR3: TGTGCCAGCAGCTTAGTTGTTATGGAGGGGACTAGAGCCTACAATGAGCAGTTCTTC.

The genes are TRBV5-1 and TRBJ1-2; D not certain. This CDR3 is 14 amino acids long. Germline V lookup: CDR1 SGHRS, CDR2 YFSETQ. V dropped 1 base and J dropped 5 bases, with 12 bases sitting between them. The CDR3 coding sequence is TGCGCCAGCAGCTTGTCTGTCAGCATATATGGCTACACCTTC. Translation: CASSLSVSIYGYTF.

The chain employs TRBV6-1 and TRBJ1-2, with a possible D match to TRBD1 (6 bases). Trimming pared 10 bases from V and 6 bases from J, leaving 15 bases between. Per the germline V gene, CDR1 is MNHNS and CDR2 is SASEGT. The CDR3 spans 12 residues. The CDR3 sequence: CANRQEPHGYTF. CDR3 DNA sequence: TGTGCCAACCGACAGGAGCCCCATGGCTACACCTTC.

The table lists this clonotype with a count of one. This chain uses TRBV2 with TRBJ1-6; unclear D gene. The germline CDR1 and CDR2 sequences are SNHLY and FYNNEI. V lost 4 bases and J lost 8, with 12 bases in between. The CDR3 totals 14 residues. The CDR3 coding sequence is TGTGCCAGCAGTGGGAGGATGAGTGATTCACCCCTCCACTTT. As protein: CASSGRMSDSPLHF.

J is TRBJ1-1 and V is TRBV5-1; D is unresolved. Germline CDR1 is SGHRS and CDR2 is YFSETQ. V was cut by 6 bases and J by 1 base, with 19 bases left in between. The CDR3 has 16 residues. The CDR3 nucleotides are TGCGCCAGCAAAAAAGGGATGGGTGAGGGGAACACTGAAGCTTTCTTT. It yields the protein CASKKGMGEGNTEAFF.

Of note for this clonotype: Its ends do not fully match the called genes, so a read error is possible. The J gene is TRBJ2-1, the V gene TRBV7-2; a possible D gene is TRBD1 (5 bases). Germline loops: CDR1 SGHTA, CDR2 FQGNSA. This CDR3 region has 14 residues. This chain's CDR3 is CASTLDWTYNEQFF. CDR3 nucleotides: TGTGCCAGCACCTTAGACTGGACATACAATGAGCAGTTCTTC.

This chain links TRBV24-1 with TRBJ2-3, with D possibly matching TRBD2 (5 bases). The V and J ends lost 3 bases and 1 base respectively, with 10 bases between them. The CDR3 has 15 amino acids. Germline CDR1 reads KGHDR; CDR2 reads SFDVKD. CDR3 sequence: CATSDEQRRTDTQYF. The DNA of the CDR3 is TGTGCCACCAGTGATGAACAGCGGCGCACAGATACGCAGTATTTT.

Many counts were recorded for this clonotype. The rearrangement uses TRBV27 and TRBJ2-6, with a tentative D call TRBD2 (5 bases). Germline V gene sequence: CDR1 MNHEY, CDR2 SMNVEV (reference sequence). The CDR3 spans 16 residues. V was clipped by 2 bases and J by 0 bases, with 8 bases between them. As DNA, the CDR3 is TGTGCCAGCAGTTTAAGCGGTTCCTCTGGGGCCAACGTCCTGACTTTC. Residues: CASSLSGSSGANVLTF.

This clonotype was observed a few times. The V call is TRBV6-2 or TRBV6-3, the J call TRBJ2-7, with a weak D call TRBD1 (8 bases). Germline loops: CDR1 MNHEY, CDR2 SVGEGT. This CDR3 contains 16 residues. The ends were cut back, 7 bases at V and 0 bases at J, with 19 bases in the middle. The CDR3 spells CASMWPGGGSSYEQYF. CDR3 coding DNA: TGTGCCAGCATGTGGCCAGGGGGCGGGAGCTCCTACGAGCAGTACTTC.

This chain links TRBV12-3 or TRBV12-4 with TRBJ2-7, with a possible D match to TRBD1 (5 bases). V lost 1 base, J lost 2 bases, and 12 bases lay in between. This CDR3 has 15 residues. The CDR3 reads CASSLDEQVTYEQYF. The CDR3 DNA follows: TGTGCCAGCAGTTTAGACGAACAGGTAACCTACGAGCAGTACTTC.

In regard to this clonotype: Given a much more abundant clone one base away, this may be a read error. The chain joins TRBV11-2 to TRBJ2-1; 10 nucleotides align to TRBD2. J lost 5 bases, V lost 4 bases, and 8 bases had no gene match. The CDR3 length is 16 residues. Germline values: CDR1 SGHAT, CDR2 FQNNGV. CDR3 DNA: TGTGCCAGCAGCTCATTCTCTAGCGGGAGCGACAATGAGCAGTTCTTC. Translation: CASSSFSSGSDNEQFF.

The CDR3 sequence: CASSLETESPDEQYF. DNA of the CDR3: TGTGCCAGCAGCTTAGAGACGGAGTCTCCCGACGAGCAGTACTTC. V usage is TRBV11-2 and J usage is TRBJ2-7, with D hard to call. The V end lost 0 bases, the J end lost 5 bases, and 14 bases lay between the germline ends. Looked up from germline, CDR1 is SGHAT and CDR2 is FQNNGV. This CDR3 region has 15 residues.

The rearrangement joins TRBV4-1 to TRBJ2-5; TRBD2 aligns across 12 bases. Germline-derived CDR1 and CDR2 are MGHRA and YSYEKL. The CDR3 is made up of 15 amino acids. V lost 1 base, J lost 11 bases, and 8 bases stayed unmatched. CDR3 coding DNA: TGCGCCAGCAGCCAAGGACTAGCGGGAGAGGTGGAGCAGTACTTC. As protein: CASSQGLAGEVEQYF.

The CDR3 nucleotides are TGTGCCAGCAGCTTAGAGGGTATGCGGGGGAGACGCACAGATACGCAGTATTTT. This sequence encodes CASSLEGMRGRRTDTQYF. This chain joins TRBV7-9 and TRBJ2-3, with 7 bases that match TRBD2. Losses at the gene ends were 1 base for V and 1 base for J; bases not matched to a gene: 11. In germline, CDR1 is SEHNR, CDR2 FQNEAQ (reference sequence). The CDR3 has 18 amino acids.

This clonotype was recorded a few times. This chain joins TRBV10-3 and TRBJ2-2; the match to TRBD1 covers 10 bases. V was clipped by 5 bases and J by 2 bases; unmatched bases: 5. Germline V gene data show CDR1 as ENHRY and CDR2 as SYGVKD. This CDR3 contains 16 residues. DNA for the CDR3: TGTGCCATCAGTCTAAGACAGGGGGCTAACACCGGGGAGCTGTTTTTT. Its protein is CAISLRQGANTGELFF.

This chain uses TRBV3-1 with TRBJ1-1; 11 bases are shared with TRBD1. CDR3 length: 18 residues. Trimming cost V 4 bases and J 1 base; bases outside gene matches: 11. Germline V gives CDR1 LGHDT, CDR2 YNNKEL (reference sequence). DNA for the CDR3: TGTGCCAGCAGCCTTGGGACAGGGGGTATCAAAAGGAACACTGAAGCTTTCTTT. The encoded protein is CASSLGTGGIKRNTEAFF.

This clonotype was seen repeatedly, ten times or more. The chain links TRBV7-2 to TRBJ1-1; D remains unclear. Per the germline V gene, CDR1 is SGHTA and CDR2 is FQGNSA. The CDR3 spans 13 residues. Trimming stripped 5 bases from V and 3 bases from J, with 10 bases between. The CDR3 nucleotides are TGTGCCAGCAGCCGCCGTTCGGACACTGAAGCTTTCTTT. Its translation: CASSRRSDTEAFF.

With respect to this clonotype: A junction end diverges from the germline sequence, so it may reflect a read error. V usage is TRBV10-3 and J usage is TRBJ2-1, with D perhaps TRBD1 (6 bases). Per the germline V gene, CDR1 is ENHRY and CDR2 is SYGVKD. The CDR3 has 15 residues. The CDR3 here is CAISVGGSSYNEQLF. CDR3 bases: TGTGCCATCAGTGTAGGGGGAAGCTCCTACAATGAGCAGCTCTTC.

V and J are TRBV2 and TRBJ2-2; no reliable D call. Trimming took 7 bases from V and 3 from J, leaving 12 bases between them. This CDR3 comprises 14 residues. The germline gives CDR1 SNHLY, CDR2 FYNNEI. In DNA, the CDR3 is TGTGCCAGCAAGGCAAGGGCTGACACCGGGGAGCTGTTTTTT. Translation gives CASKARADTGELFF.

The chain recombines TRBV21-1 with TRBJ2-2; the table calls TRBD1, which could not be checked here. TRBV21-1 is reported as a pseudogene. The CDR3 covers 16 residues. The CDR3 spells CASSPYRGSDTGELFF. The CDR3 DNA sequence: TGTGCCAGCAGCCCGTACAGGGGATCGGACACCGGGGAGCTGTTTTTT.

The chain couples TRBV5-1 to TRBJ2-7; the D gene is possibly TRBD2 (5 bases). Between the trimmed V and J ends, which lost 0 bases and 5 bases, there was a span of 9 bases. The germline V gene has CDR1 SGHRS and CDR2 YFSETQ. The CDR3 contains 13 residues. As DNA, the CDR3 is TGCGCCAGCAGCTTGGTCTTCGGGAACGAGCAGTACTTC. Amino acid sequence: CASSLVFGNEQYF.

The V call is TRBV4-1, the J call TRBJ2-7, with TRBD1 matching over 8 bases. The end of the DNA aligns better with TRBJ2-5, so the J call may be wrong. The CDR3 spans 15 residues. CDR1 and CDR2 (germline): MGHRA, YSYEKL. The CDR3 nucleotides read TGCGCCAGCAGCCAACCCCGGGACAGGCTGGAGACCCAGTACTTC. Its protein is CASSQPRDRLETQYF.

CDR3 amino acids: CASTHSGTPTYEQYF. The DNA for the CDR3 is TGCGCCAGCACCCATAGCGGGACCCCGACCTACGAGCAGTACTTC. V usage is TRBV5-1 and J usage is TRBJ2-7, with 8 nucleotides matching TRBD2. This CDR3 is 15 amino acids long. Looked up from germline, CDR1 is SGHRS and CDR2 is YFSETQ. The junction had 10 bases not matched to a gene; V was cut back by 6 bases and J by 2 bases.

This clonotype was observed a handful of times. V usage is TRBV20-1 and J usage is TRBJ2-5; 12 bases agree with TRBD2. Trimming removed 4 bases from V and 6 bases from J; junction bases left unmatched: 9. CDR1 is DFQATT and CDR2 is SNEGSKA in the germline V gene (reference sequence). This CDR3 spans 15 amino acids. CDR3 region: CSATWTSGDGKTQYF. The CDR3 DNA sequence: TGCAGTGCTACTTGGACTAGCGGGGACGGGAAGACCCAGTACTTC.